This T cell receptor (beta chain) came from a study of CD8+ T cells in alopecia areata. Study overall: The investigators scored severity in treated patients by the percentage of affected scalp area.

The treatment was: oral pan-JAK inhibitor, 5-10 mg twice daily. Study-wide results and limits: Scalp specimens additionally yield sequences from normal skin's resident alphabeta T cells. Researchers report lesional scalp, most notably alopecia totalis/universalis, outstripped normal scalp in clonality.

About this clone: Antigen: not known.

Following RNA extraction, reverse transcription yielded cDNA that acted as the sequencing template. Libraries were prepared by immunoSEQ multiplex PCR; TCRdb keeps only in-frame clonotypes and omits some of them. Of approximately 180,000 clones listed, about 55% are singletons. This CDR3 is 12 amino acids long. Trimming took 7 bases from V and 4 from J, leaving 12 bases between them. Germline V CDR1 and CDR2: GTSNPN, SVGIG (reference sequence). This chain links TRBV30 with TRBJ2-3, with D perhaps matching TRBD2 (5 bases). Source: CD8+ T cells sorted from blood, taken at week 24, from a patient treated with tofacitinib. This clonotype was obtained from a human donor with alopecia areata. This chain's CDR3 is CAYTSEADTQYF. CDR3 sequence (DNA): TGTGCCTACACGTCGGAGGCAGATACGCAGTATTTT.